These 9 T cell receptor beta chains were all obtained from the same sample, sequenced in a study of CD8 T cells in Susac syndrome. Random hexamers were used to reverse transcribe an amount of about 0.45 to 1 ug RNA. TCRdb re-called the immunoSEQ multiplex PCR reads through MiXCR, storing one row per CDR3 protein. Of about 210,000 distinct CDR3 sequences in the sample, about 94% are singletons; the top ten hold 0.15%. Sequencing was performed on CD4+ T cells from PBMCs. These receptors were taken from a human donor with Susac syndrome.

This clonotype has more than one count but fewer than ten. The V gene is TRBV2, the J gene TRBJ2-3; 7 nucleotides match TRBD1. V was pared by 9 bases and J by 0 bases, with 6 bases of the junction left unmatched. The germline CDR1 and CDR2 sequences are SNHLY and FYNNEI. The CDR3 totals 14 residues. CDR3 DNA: TGTGCCAGTTCACAGGGGCAAAGCACAGATACGCAGTATTTT. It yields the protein CASSQGQSTDTQYF.

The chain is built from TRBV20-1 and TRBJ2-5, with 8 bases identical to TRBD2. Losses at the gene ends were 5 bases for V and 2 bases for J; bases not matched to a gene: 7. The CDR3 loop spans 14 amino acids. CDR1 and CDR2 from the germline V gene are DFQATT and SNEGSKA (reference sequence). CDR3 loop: CSASGGPDQETQYF. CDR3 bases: TGCAGTGCTTCGGGGGGGCCGGATCAAGAGACCCAGTACTTC.

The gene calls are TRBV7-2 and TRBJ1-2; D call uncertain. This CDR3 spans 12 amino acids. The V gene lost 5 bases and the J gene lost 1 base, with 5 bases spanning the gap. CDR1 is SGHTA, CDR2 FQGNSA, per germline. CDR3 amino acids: CASSPINYGYTF. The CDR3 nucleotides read TGTGCCAGCAGCCCGATTAACTATGGCTACACCTTC.

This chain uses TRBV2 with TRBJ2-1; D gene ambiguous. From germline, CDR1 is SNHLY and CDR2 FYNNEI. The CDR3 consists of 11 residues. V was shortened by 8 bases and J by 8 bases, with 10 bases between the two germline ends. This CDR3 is CASGIGDEQFF. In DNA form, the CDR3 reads TGTGCCAGCGGAATAGGAGATGAGCAGTTCTTC.

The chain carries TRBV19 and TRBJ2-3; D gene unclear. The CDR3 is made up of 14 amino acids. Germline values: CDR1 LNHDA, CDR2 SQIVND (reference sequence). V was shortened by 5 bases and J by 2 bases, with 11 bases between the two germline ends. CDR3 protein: CASSSRVVTDTQYF. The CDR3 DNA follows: TGTGCCAGTAGTTCCCGTGTAGTCACAGATACGCAGTATTTT. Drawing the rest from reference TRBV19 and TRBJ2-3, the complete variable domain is DGGITQSPKYLFRKEGQNVTLSCEQNLNHDAMYWYRQDPGQGLRLIYYSQIVNDFQKGDIAEGYSVSREKKESFPLTVTSAQKNPTAFYLCASSSRVVTDTQYFGPGTRLTVL.

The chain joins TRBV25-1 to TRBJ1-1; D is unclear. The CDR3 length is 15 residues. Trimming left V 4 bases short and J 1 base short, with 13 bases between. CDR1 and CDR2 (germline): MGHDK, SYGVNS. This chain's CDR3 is CASSGPSGPNTEAFF. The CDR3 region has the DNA TGTGCCAGCAGTGGCCCTTCGGGCCCGAACACTGAAGCTTTCTTT. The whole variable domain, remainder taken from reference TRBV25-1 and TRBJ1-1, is EADIYQTPRYLVIGTGKKITLECSQTMGHDKMYWYQQDPGMELHLIHYSYGVNSTEKGDLSSESTVSRIRTEHFPLTLESARPSHTSQYLCASSGPSGPNTEAFFGQGTRLTVV.

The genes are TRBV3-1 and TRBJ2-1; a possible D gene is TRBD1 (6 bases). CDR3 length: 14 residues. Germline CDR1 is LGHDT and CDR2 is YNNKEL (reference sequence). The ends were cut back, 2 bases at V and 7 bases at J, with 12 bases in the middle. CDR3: CASSQLGAQNEQFF. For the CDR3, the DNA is TGTGCCAGCAGCCAACTGGGGGCGCAGAATGAGCAGTTCTTC.

The CDR3 DNA sequence: TGTGCCAGCAGCTACCAGACAGGGGACTATGGCTACACCTTC. This translates into CASSYQTGDYGYTF. The chain joins TRBV5-6 to TRBJ1-2; 8 bases agree with TRBD1. This CDR3 has 14 residues. The germline V gene has CDR1 SGHDT and CDR2 YYEEEE. V shed 3 bases and J 3 bases; nucleotides not matched to a gene: 4.

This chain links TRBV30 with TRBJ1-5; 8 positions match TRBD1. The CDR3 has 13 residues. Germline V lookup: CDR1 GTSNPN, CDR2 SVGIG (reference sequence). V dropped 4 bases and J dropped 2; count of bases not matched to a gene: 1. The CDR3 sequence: CAWKQGGNQPQHF. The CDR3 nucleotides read TGTGCCTGGAAACAGGGGGGCAATCAGCCCCAGCATTTT.